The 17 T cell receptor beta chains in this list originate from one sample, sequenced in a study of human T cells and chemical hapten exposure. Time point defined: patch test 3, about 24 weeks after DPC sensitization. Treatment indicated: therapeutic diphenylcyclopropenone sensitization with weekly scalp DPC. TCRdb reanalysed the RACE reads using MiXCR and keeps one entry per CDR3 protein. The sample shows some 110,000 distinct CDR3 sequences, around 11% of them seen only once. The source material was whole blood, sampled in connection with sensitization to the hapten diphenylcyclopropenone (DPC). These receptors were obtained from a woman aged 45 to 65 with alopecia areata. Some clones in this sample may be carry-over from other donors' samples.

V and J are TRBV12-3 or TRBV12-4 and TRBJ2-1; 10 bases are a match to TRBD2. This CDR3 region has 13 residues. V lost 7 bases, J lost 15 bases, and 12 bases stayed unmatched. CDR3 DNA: TGTGCCAGCACCCTAGCGGCTAGCGGGAGTGTGTTCTTC. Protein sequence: CASTLAASGSVFF.

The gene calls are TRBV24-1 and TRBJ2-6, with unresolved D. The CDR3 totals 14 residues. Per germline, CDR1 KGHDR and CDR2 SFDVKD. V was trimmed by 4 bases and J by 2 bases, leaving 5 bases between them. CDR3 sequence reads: CATSEYTGANVLTF. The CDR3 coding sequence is TGTGCCACCAGTGAATATACTGGGGCCAACGTCCTGACTTTC.

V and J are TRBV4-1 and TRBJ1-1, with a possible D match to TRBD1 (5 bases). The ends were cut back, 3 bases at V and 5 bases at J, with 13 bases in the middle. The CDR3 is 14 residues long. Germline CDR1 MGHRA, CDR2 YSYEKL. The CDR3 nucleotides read TGCGCCAGCAGCCATGACGACGGGGGAACTGAAGCTTTCTTT. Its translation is CASSHDDGGTEAFF.

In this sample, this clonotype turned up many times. In DNA, the CDR3 is TGTGCCACCAGCGAGGGGACTAGCGGGCAGCAGTTCTTC. As protein: CATSEGTSGQQFF. The genes are TRBV15 and TRBJ2-1, with 12 bases lining up with TRBD2. CDR3 size: 13 residues. J lost 11 bases, V lost 5 bases, and 4 bases had no gene match. The germline gives CDR1 LNHNV, CDR2 YYDKDF (reference sequence).

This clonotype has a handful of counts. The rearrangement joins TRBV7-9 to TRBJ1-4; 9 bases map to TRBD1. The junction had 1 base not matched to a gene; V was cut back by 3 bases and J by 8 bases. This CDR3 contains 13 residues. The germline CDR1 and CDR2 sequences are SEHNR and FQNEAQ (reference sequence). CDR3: CASSFGQGEKLFF. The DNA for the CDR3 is TGTGCCAGCAGCTTTGGACAGGGGGAAAAACTGTTTTTT.

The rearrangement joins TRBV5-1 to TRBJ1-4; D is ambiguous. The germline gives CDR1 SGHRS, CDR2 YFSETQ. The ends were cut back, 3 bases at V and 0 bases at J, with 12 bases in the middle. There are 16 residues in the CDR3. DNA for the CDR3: TGCGCCAGCAGCTGGGGAAGCGTTGCAACTAATGAAAAACTGTTTTTT. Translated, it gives CASSWGSVATNEKLFF. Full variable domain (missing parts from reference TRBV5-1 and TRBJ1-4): KAGVTQTPRYLIKTRGQQVTLSCSPISGHRSVSWYQQTPGQGLQFLFEYFSETQRNKGNFPGRFSGRQFSNSRSEMNVSTLELGDSALYLCASSWGSVATNEKLFFGSGTQLSVL.

Written as DNA, the CDR3 is TGCGCCAGCAGCTTTTCGGACAGTAATGAAAAACTGTTTTTT. This encodes CASSFSDSNEKLFF. This chain uses TRBV5-1 with TRBJ1-4; D perhaps matches TRBD1 (6 bases). There are 14 residues in the CDR3. V shed 2 bases and J shed 4 bases, with 9 bases lying between them. Germline assignment: CDR1 SGHRS and CDR2 YFSETQ.

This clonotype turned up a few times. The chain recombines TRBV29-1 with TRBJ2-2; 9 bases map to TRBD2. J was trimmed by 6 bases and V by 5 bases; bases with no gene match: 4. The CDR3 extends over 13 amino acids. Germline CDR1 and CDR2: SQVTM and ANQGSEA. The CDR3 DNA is TGCAGCGTTTTTAGCGGGAGAGCCGGGGAGCTGTTTTTT. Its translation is CSVFSGRAGELFF.

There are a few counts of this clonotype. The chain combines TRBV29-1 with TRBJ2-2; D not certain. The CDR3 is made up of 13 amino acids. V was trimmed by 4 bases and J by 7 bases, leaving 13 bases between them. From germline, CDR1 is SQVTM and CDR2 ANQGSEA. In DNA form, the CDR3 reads TGCAGCGTTGTGACCCCCAGGTTCGGGGAGCTGTTTTTT. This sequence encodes CSVVTPRFGELFF.

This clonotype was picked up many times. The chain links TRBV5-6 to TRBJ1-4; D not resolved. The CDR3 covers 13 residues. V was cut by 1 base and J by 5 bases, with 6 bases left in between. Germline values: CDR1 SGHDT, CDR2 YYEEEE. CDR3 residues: CASSLRANEKLFF. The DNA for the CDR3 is TGTGCCAGCAGCTTGCGGGCAAATGAAAAACTGTTTTTT. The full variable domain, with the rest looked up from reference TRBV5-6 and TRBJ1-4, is DAGVTQSPTHLIKTRGQQVTLRCSPKSGHDTVSWYQQALGQGPQFIFQYYEEEERQRGNFPDRFSGHQFPNYSSELNVNALLLGDSALYLCASSLRANEKLFFGSGTQLSVL.

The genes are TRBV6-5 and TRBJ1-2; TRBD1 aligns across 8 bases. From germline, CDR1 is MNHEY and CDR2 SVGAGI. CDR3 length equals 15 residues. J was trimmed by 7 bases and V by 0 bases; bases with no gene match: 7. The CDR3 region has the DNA TGTGCCAGCAGTTACTCGAAGGCAGGGGGCTCTGGCTACACCTTC. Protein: CASSYSKAGGSGYTF.

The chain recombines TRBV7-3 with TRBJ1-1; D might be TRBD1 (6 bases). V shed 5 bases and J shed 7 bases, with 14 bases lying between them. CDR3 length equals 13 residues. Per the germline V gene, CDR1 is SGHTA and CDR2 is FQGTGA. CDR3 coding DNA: TGTGCCAGCAGCCAGTGGACAGAGGGTGAAGCTTTCTTT. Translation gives CASSQWTEGEAFF.

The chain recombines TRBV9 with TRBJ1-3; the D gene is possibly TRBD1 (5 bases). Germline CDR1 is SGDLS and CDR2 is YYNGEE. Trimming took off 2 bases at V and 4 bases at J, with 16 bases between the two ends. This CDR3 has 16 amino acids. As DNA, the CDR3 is TGTGCCAGCAGCGTTAATGGGGGAGACTCCGGAAACACCATATATTTT. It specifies CASSVNGGDSGNTIYF.

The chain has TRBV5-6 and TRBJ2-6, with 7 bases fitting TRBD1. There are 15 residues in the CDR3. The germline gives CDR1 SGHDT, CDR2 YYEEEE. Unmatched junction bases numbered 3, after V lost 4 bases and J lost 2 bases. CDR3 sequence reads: CASSPDRAGANVLTF. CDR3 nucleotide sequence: TGTGCCAGCAGCCCAGACAGGGCTGGGGCCAACGTCCTGACTTTC.

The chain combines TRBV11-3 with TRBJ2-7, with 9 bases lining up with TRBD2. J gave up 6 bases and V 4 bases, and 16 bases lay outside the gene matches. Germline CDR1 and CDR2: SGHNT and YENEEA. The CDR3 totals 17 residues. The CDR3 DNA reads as TGTGCCAGCAGCTCCCCTGGGACTAGCTACCTCACTATCGAGCAGTACTTC. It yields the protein CASSSPGTSYLTIEQYF.

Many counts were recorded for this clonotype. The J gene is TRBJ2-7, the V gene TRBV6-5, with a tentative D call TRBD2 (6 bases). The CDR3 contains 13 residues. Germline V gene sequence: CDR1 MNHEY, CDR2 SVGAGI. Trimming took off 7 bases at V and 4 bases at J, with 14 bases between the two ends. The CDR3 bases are TGTGCCAGCAATAGCCGGGAGACTTACGAGCAGTACTTC. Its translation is CASNSRETYEQYF.

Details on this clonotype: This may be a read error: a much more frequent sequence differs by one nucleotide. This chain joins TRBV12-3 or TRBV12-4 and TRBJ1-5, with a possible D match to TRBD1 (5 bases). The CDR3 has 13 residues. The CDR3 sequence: CACSRGPLQPQHF. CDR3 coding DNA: TGTGCCTGCAGCCGGGGACCCCTTCAGCCCCAGCATTTT.